Ten or more counts support the clone carrying this T cell receptor (beta chain). Its antigen is still unknown. This entry comes from a study of T cells in Graves' hyperthyroidism and ophthalmopathy. Study-level findings and limits: Separation of ophthalmopathy from stable hyperthyroidism was achieved by a 13 V-J model.

The source material, RNA transcripts, was used to amplify TCR beta CDR3 regions. During a first-round RT-PCR of the TCR CDR3, the HTBI primer set was used. TCRdb redid the calling of the multiplex PCR reads with MiXCR, one entry per CDR3 protein. Of 300,000 to 450,000 distinct CDR3 sequences listed, around 13% are singletons. The source material was blood. The origin of this receptor is a woman aged 25-40 years with Graves' ophthalmopathy.

The CDR3 nucleotides are TGTGCCAGCAGTTTAAGTTCCCTGAAGACCGGGGAGCTGTTTTTT. It translates to CASSLSSLKTGELFF. The J gene is TRBJ2-2, the V gene TRBV28; no firm D call. CDR3 length: 15 residues. V gave up 2 bases and J gave up 5 bases, with 12 bases separating them. The germline V gene has CDR1 MDHEN and CDR2 SYDVKM.